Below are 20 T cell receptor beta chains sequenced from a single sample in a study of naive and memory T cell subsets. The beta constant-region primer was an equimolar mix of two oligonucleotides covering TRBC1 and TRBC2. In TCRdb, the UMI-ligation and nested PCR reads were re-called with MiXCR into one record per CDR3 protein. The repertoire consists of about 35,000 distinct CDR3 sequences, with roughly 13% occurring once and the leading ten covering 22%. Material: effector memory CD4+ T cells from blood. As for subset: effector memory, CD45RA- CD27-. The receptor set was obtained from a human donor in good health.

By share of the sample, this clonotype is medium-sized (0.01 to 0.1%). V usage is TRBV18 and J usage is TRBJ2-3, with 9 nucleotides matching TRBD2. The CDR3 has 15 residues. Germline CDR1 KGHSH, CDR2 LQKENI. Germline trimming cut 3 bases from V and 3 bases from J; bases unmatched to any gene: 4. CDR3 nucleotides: TGTGCCAGCTCACCTATTCTAGCGGGGACAGATACGCAGTATTTT. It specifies CASSPILAGTDTQYF.

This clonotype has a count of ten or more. CDR3: CSVGEQGKEKLFF. In nucleotides, the CDR3 is TGCAGCGTTGGGGAGCAGGGAAAGGAAAAACTGTTTTTT. V usage is TRBV29-1 and J usage is TRBJ1-4; D possibly corresponds to TRBD1 (5 bases). Per the germline V gene, CDR1 is SQVTM and CDR2 is ANQGSEA. This CDR3 spans 13 amino acids. Trimming cost V 4 bases and J 8 bases, with 14 bases left between them. Looking up the rest from reference TRBV29-1 and TRBJ1-4 gives the full variable domain: SAVISQKPSRDICQRGTSLTIQCQVDSQVTMMFWYRQQPGQSLTLIATANQGSEATYESGFVIDKFPISRPNLTFSTLTVSNMSPEDSSIYLCSVGEQGKEKLFFGSGTQLSVL.

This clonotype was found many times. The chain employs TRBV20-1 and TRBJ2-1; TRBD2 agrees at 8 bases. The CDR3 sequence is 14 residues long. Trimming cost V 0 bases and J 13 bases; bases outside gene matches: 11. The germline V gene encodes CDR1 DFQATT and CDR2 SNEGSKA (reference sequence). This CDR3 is CSARDHAGTRHQFF. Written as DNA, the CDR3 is TGCAGTGCTAGAGATCATGCCGGGACTAGGCACCAGTTCTTC.

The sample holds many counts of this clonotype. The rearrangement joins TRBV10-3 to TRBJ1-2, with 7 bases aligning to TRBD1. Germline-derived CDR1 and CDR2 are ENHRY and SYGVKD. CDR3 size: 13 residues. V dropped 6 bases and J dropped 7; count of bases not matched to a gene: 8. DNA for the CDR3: TGTGCCATCAGGGGGGACAGTCCTAGTGGCTACACCTTC. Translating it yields CAIRGDSPSGYTF.

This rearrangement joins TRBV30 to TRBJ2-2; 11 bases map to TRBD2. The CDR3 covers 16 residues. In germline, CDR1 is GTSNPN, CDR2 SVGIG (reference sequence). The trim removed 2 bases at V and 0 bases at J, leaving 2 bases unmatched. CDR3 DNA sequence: TGTGCCTGGAGTTCTAGCGGGAGGACGAACACCGGGGAGCTGTTTTTT. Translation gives CAWSSSGRTNTGELFF. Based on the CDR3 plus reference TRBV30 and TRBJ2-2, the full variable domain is SQTIHQWPATLVQPVGSPLSLECTVEGTSNPNLYWYRQAAGRGLQLLFYSVGIGQISSEVPQNLSASRPQDRQFILSSKKLLLSDSGFYLCAWSSSGRTNTGELFFGEGSRLTVL.

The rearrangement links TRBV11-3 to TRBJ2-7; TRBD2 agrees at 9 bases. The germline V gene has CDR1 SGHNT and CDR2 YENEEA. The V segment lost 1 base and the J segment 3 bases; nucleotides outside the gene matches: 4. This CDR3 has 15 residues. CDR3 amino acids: CASSLGAGGRYEQYF. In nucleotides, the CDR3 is TGTGCCAGCAGCTTAGGAGCGGGGGGCCGCTACGAGCAGTACTTC.

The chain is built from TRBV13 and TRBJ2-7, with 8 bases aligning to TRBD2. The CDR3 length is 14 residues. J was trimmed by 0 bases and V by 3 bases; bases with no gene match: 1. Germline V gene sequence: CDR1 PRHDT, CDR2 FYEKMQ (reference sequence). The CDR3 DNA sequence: TGTGCCAGCAGCTTCAGCGGGAGCTCCTACGAGCAGTACTTC. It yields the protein CASSFSGSSYEQYF.

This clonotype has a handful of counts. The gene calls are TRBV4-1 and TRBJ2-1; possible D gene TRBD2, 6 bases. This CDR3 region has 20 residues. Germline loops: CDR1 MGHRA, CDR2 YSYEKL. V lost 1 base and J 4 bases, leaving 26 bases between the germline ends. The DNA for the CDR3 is TGCGCCAGCAGCCAAGGGTTCCTGACCACCGGGACTCGGTCTTACAATGAGCAGTTCTTC. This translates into CASSQGFLTTGTRSYNEQFF.

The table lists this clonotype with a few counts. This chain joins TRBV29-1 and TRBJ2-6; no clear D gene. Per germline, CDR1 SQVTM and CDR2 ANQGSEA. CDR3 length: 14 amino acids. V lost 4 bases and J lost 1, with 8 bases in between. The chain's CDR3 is CSVADVSGANVLTF. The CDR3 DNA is TGCAGCGTTGCGGATGTTTCTGGGGCCAACGTCCTGACTTTC.

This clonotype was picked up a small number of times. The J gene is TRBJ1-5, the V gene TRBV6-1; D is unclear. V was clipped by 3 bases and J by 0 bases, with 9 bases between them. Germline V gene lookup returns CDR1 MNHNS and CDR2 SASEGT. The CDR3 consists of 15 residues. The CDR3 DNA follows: TGTGCCAGCAGTGATGGACTCTATAGCAATCAGCCCCAGCATTTT. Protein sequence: CASSDGLYSNQPQHF.

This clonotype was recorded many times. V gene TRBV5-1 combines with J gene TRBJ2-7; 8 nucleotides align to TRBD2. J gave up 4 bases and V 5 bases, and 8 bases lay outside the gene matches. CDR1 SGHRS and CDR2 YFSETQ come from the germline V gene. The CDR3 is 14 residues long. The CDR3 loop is CASSKAGAGYEQYF. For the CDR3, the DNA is TGCGCCAGCAGTAAAGCGGGAGCTGGATACGAGCAGTACTTC. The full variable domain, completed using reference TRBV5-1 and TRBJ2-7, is KAGVTQTPRYLIKTRGQQVTLSCSPISGHRSVSWYQQTPGQGLQFLFEYFSETQRNKGNFPGRFSGRQFSNSRSEMNVSTLELGDSALYLCASSKAGAGYEQYFGPGTRLTVT.

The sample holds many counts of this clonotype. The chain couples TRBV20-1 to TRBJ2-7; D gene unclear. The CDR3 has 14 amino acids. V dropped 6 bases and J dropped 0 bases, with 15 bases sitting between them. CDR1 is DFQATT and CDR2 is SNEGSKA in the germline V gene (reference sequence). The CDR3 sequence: CSAPGVPTSYEQYF. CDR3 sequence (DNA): TGCAGTGCCCCTGGCGTCCCAACCTCCTACGAGCAGTACTTC.

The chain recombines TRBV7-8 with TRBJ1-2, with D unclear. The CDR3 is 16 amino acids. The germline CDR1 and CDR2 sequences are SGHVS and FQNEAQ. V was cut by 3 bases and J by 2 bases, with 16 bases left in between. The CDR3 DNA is TGTGCCAGCAGCTTTCTTCAAGGAGGGATCAACTATGGCTACACCTTC. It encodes CASSFLQGGINYGYTF.

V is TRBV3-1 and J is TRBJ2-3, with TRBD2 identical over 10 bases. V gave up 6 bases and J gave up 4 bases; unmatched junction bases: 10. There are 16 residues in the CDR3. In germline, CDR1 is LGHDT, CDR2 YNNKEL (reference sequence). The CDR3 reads CASSTDSSGSADTQYF. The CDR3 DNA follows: TGTGCCAGCAGTACTGACTCTAGCGGGAGCGCAGATACGCAGTATTTT.

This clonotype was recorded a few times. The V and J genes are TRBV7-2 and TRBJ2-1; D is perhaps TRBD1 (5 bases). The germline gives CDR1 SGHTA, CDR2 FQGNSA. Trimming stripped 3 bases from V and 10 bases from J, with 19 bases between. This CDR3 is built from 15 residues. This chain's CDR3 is CASSFEKFVGAEQFF. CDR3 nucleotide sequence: TGTGCCAGCAGCTTTGAGAAGTTCGTAGGGGCCGAGCAGTTCTTC. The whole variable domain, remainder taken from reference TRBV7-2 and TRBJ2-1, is GAGVSQSPSNKVTEKGKDVELRCDPISGHTALYWYRQSLGQGLEFLIYFQGNSAPDKSGLPSDRFSAERTGGSVSTLTIQRTQQEDSAVYLCASSFEKFVGAEQFFGPGTRLTVL.

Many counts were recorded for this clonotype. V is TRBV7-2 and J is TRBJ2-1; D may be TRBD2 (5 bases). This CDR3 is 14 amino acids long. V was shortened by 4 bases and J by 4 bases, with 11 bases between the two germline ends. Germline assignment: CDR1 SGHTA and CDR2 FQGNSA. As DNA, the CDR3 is TGTGCCAGCAGCTATGAGGCGGGTTACAATGAGCAGTTCTTC. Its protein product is CASSYEAGYNEQFF.

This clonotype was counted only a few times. The CDR3, as DNA: TGCGCCAGCAGCCATCCCGCCGGGTGGAGCTACACCTTC. Protein product: CASSHPAGWSYTF. The rearrangement uses TRBV4-1 and TRBJ1-2, with D hard to call. The V end was cut by 3 bases, the J end by 9 bases, with 14 bases between. CDR1 is MGHRA, CDR2 YSYEKL, per germline. The CDR3 loop spans 13 amino acids.

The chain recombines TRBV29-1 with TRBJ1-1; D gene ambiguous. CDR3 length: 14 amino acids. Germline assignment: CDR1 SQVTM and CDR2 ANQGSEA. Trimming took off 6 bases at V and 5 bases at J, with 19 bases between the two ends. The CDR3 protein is CSVSGFSVRTEAFF. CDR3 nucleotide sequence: TGCAGCGTGTCGGGCTTTTCGGTAAGAACTGAAGCTTTCTTT.

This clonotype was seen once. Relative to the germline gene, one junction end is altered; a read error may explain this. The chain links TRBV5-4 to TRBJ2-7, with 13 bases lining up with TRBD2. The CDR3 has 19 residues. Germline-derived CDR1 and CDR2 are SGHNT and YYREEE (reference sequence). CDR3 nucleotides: TGTGCCAGCAGCCCGCTCCCGGGACTAGCGGGGCGCTCCTCCTATGAGCAGTACTTC. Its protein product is CASSPLPGLAGRSSYEQYF. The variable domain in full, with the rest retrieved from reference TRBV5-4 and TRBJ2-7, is ETGVTQSPTHLIKTRGQQVTLRCSSQSGHNTVSWYQQALGQGPQFIFQYYREEENGRGNFPPRFSGLQFPNYSSELNVNALELDDSALYLCASSPLPGLAGRSSYEQYFGPGTRLTVT.

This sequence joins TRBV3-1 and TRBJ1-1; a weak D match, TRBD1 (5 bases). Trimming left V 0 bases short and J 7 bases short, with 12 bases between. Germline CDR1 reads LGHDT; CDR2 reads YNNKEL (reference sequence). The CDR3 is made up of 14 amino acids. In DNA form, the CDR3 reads TGTGCCAGCAGCCAAGATTCGGGGCGGCGTGAAGCTTTCTTT. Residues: CASSQDSGRREAFF.